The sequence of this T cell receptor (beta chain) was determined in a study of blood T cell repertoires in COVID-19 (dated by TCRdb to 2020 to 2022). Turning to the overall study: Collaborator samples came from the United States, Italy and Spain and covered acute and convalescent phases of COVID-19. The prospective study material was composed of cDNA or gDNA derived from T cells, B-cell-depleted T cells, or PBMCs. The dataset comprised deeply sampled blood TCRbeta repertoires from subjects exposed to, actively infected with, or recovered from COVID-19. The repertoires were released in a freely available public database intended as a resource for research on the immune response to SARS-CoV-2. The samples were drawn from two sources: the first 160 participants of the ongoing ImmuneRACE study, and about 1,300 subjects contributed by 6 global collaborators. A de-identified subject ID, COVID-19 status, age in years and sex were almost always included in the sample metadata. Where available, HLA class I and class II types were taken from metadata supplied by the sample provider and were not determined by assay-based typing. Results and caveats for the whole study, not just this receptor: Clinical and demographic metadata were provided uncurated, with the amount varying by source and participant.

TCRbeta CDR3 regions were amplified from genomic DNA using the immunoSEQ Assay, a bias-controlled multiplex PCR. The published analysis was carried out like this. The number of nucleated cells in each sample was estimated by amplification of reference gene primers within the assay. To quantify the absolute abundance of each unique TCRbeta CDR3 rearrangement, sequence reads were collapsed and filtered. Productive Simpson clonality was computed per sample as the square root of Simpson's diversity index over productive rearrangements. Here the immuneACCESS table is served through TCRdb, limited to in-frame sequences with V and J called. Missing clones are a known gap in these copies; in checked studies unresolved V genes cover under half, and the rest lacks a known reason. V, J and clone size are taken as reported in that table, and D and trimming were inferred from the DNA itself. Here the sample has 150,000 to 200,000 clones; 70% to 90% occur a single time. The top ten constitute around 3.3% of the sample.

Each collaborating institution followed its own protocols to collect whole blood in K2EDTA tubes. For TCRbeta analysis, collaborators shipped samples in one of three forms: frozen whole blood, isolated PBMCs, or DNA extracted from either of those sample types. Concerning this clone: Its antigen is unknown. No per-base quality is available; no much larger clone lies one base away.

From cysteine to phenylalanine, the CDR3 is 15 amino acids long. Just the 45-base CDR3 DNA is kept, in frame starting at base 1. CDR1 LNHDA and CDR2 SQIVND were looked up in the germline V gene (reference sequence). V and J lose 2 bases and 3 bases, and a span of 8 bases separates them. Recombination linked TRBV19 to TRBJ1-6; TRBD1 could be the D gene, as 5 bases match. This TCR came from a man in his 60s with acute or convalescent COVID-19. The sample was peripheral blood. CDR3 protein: CASSIYDSYNSPLHF. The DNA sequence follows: TGTGCCAGTAGTATATATGACAGCTATAATTCACCCCTCCACTTT.